The entry below describes one T cell receptor (beta chain). Its antigen is not known. TCRbeta library preparation incorporated unique molecular identifiers. TCRdb independently ran MiXCR on the PCR reads; one entry per CDR3 protein. Of a few hundred thousand distinct CDR3 sequences listed, 7.5% to 9% are singletons. This sample stems from a study of T-cell reconstitution after alpha-beta-depleted transplantation in children. Findings of the study overall: T-cell counts and diversity were attributed mostly to newly produced T cells one year after transplant. Approximately two months post-transplant, alpha-beta T cells reportedly originated from several hundred expanded graft clones. Some patients owed their high day-60 TCRbeta diversity to surviving recipient T cells and thymic progenitors.

This CDR3 contains 12 residues. V lost 6 bases, J lost 4 bases, and 9 bases lay in between. Germline lookup yields CDR1 MNHNS and CDR2 SASEGT. This clonotype originated in a female patient between 2 and 15 years old who had a stem cell transplant for Fanconi anemia, so the T cells may come from the graft donor. The V call is TRBV6-1, the J call TRBJ1-1; D gene unclear. The material was peripheral blood, obtained 360 days after TCRalphabeta/CD19-depleted stem cell transplant. In DNA, the CDR3 is TGTGCCAGCAGCTTCGGTAGCACTGAAGCTTTCTTT. Encoded protein: CASSFGSTEAFF.